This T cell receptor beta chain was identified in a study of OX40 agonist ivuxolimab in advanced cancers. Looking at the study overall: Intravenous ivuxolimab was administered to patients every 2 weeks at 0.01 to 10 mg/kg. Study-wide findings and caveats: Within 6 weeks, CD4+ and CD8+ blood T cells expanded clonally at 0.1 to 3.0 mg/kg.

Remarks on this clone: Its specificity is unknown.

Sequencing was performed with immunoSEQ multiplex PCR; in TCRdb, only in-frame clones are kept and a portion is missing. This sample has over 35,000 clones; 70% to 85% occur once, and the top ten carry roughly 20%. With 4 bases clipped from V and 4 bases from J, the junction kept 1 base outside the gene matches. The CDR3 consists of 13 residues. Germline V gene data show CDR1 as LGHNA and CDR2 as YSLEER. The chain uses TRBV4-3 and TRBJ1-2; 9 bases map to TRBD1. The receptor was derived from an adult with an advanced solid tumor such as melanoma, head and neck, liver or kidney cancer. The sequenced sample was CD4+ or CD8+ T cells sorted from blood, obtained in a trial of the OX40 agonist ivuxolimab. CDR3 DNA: TGCGCCAGCAGCCTGGGACAGGGCTATGGCTACACCTTC. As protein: CASSLGQGYGYTF.